The 3 T cell receptor beta chains in this list originate from one sample, sequenced in a study of blood T cells in healthy people across ages. Using a J-beta primer mix together with a sample-barcoded 5' primer, a second PCR was run for roughly 6 to 11 cycles. TCRdb re-called the 5' RACE reads with MiXCR, one entry per CDR3 protein. The data hold about 1 million distinct CDR3 sequences, with over 35% observed a single time. Sample: blood. Receptors were obtained from a woman aged 55-70 years in good health.

This clonotype was found a few times. The chain links TRBV20-1 to TRBJ2-1, with 10 bases aligning to TRBD2. Trimming cost V 5 bases and J 6 bases; bases outside gene matches: 10. The CDR3 runs to 15 residues. Germline V gene data show CDR1 as DFQATT and CDR2 as SNEGSKA (reference sequence). CDR3 sequence reads: CSARRSGRVTNEQFF. CDR3 DNA sequence: TGCAGTGCTCGGAGAAGCGGGAGGGTGACCAATGAGCAGTTCTTC.

In this sample, this clonotype turned up a few times. V is TRBV12-3 or TRBV12-4 and J is TRBJ1-5; no clear D gene. The CDR3 has 12 amino acids. Trimming removed 8 bases from V and 3 bases from J, with 8 bases in between. CDR3: CASRPPNQPQHF. CDR3 DNA sequence: TGTGCCAGCCGTCCGCCCAATCAGCCCCAGCATTTT.

The chain has TRBV6-5 and TRBJ2-3; 10 bases fit TRBD2. V was pared by 2 bases and J by 2 bases, with 16 bases of the junction left unmatched. CDR3 length: 20 residues. CDR1 and CDR2 from the germline V gene are MNHEY and SVGAGI. The CDR3 sequence: CASSYPARTSGEKITDTQYF. The CDR3 nucleotides read TGTGCCAGCAGTTACCCAGCTAGGACTAGCGGAGAAAAAATCACAGATACGCAGTATTTT.